This T cell receptor beta chain was profiled in a study of T cell changes during pregnancy in multiple sclerosis. Profiling relied on immunoSEQ multiplex PCR, and the TCRdb table lists in-frame clones only, not all of them. The sample records under 75,000 clones, about nine tenths being singletons. The source of this sequence is a female donor with multiple sclerosis, enrolled in a pregnancy study. Specimen: peripheral blood, collected in the first trimester of pregnancy.

The CDR3 loop is CASSLMGRDTATQYF. The CDR3 DNA sequence: TGTGCCAGCAGCTTAATGGGCCGGGACACAGCGACCCAGTACTTC. The chain carries TRBV11-2 and TRBJ2-5; a weak D match, TRBD1 (6 bases). Deletions cut 2 bases from V and 7 bases from J, with 17 bases between. The length of the CDR3 is 15 residues. Germline CDR1 SGHAT, CDR2 FQNNGV.